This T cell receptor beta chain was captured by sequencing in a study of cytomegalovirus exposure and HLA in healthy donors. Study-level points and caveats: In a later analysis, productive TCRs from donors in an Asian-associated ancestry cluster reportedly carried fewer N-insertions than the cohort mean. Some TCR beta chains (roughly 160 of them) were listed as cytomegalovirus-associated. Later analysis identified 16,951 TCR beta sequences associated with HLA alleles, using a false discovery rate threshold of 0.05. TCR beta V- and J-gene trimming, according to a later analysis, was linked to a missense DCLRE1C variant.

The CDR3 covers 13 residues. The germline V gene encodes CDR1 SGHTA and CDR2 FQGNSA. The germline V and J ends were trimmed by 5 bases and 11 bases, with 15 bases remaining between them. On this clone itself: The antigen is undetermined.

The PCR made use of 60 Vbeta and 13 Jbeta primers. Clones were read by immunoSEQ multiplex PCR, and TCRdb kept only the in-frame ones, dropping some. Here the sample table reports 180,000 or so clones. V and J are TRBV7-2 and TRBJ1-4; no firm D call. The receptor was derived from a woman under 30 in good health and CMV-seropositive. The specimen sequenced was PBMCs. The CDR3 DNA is TGTGCCAGCAGCCGTCTCCGGGATAATAAACTGTTTTTT. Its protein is CASSRLRDNKLFF.